This TCR beta chain is drawn from a study of cytomegalovirus exposure and HLA in healthy donors. This clone was seen only a few times. V shed 0 bases and J shed 0 bases, with 6 bases lying between them. This CDR3 spans 14 amino acids. CDR1 is SGDLS, CDR2 YYNGEE, per germline. 13 Jbeta primers and 60 Vbeta primers were used for the PCR. The repertoire was sequenced with immunoSEQ multiplex PCR; TCRdb's copy has only in-frame clones and lacks some. The sample lists about 150,000 clones, around 80% seen once, with roughly 1.4% in the top ten. The genes are TRBV9 and TRBJ1-1; D call uncertain. The receptor comes from a man in his forties in good health and CMV-seronegative. Sequencing was done on a sample of PBMCs. CDR3 bases: TGTGCCAGCAGCGTAGCCCCAGTGAACACTGAAGCTTTCTTT. This encodes CASSVAPVNTEAFF.